The clone carrying this TCR beta chain was detected a few times. Antigen specificity is unknown. PCR used 60 Vbeta primers and 13 Jbeta primers. Original handling: Unique TCR beta chains numbered approximately 80 million in a later analysis, with roughly 10 million shared. The protocol was immunoSEQ multiplex PCR, while the TCRdb copy is restricted to in-frame clones and leaves out a portion. Clone size and the V and J calls come from that table; the DNA yielded D and trimming. The sample includes 100,000 to 150,000 clones, 10% of them seen just once. This entry belongs to a study of cytomegalovirus exposure and HLA in healthy donors. General observations from the study: A missense DCLRE1C variant was associated with V- and J-gene trimming of TCR beta chains in a later analysis, and an independent cohort replicated the association. The authors later found TCR association rates varying by HLA locus, with DRB1 most and HLA-C fewest. It was reported in a later analysis that an Asian-associated ancestry cluster showed fewer N-insertions than the approximately 700-donor mean.

The clonotype was recovered from a woman between 18 and 29 years old in good health and CMV-seropositive. The sequenced material came from PBMCs.

CDR3 sequence reads: CASVGLITGELFF. CDR3 nucleotide sequence: TGCGCCAGCGTCGGGTTAATCACCGGGGAGCTGTTTTTT. The chain is built from TRBV5-1 and TRBJ2-2; D unresolved. Germline CDR1 is SGHRS and CDR2 is YFSETQ. The CDR3 is made up of 13 amino acids. V was cut by 7 bases and J by 4 bases, with 11 bases left in between.